These 12 T cell receptor beta chains were sequenced from one sample in a study of somatic mutations in cytotoxic T cells in rheumatoid arthritis. TCRdb's copy holds only in-frame clones and misses some; the assay was immunoSEQ multiplex PCR. The sample carries some 9,300 clones, about 89% recorded once. Sample: CD8+ T cells sorted from blood. The receptors were gathered from a woman between 18 and 29 years old with rheumatoid arthritis.

The rearrangement joins TRBV19 to TRBJ2-1, with D possibly matching TRBD2 (5 bases). V was pared by 1 base and J by 8 bases, with 9 bases between. The CDR3 totals 13 residues. Per the germline V gene, CDR1 is LNHDA and CDR2 is SQIVND (reference sequence). The CDR3: CASSIAGYHEQFF. The CDR3 nucleotides are TGTGCCAGTAGTATAGCGGGGTATCATGAGCAGTTCTTC.

The chain has TRBV6-1 and TRBJ2-7, with 7 nucleotides matching TRBD2. The ends lost 4 bases at V and 0 bases at J; junction bases unmatched: 6. CDR3 size: 15 residues. In germline, CDR1 is MNHNS, CDR2 SASEGT. CDR3 amino acids: CASSGRLAASYEQYF. CDR3 nucleotide sequence: TGTGCCAGCAGTGGCCGACTAGCCGCCTCCTACGAGCAGTACTTC.

V and J are TRBV6-5 and TRBJ1-2; tentatively, D is TRBD1 (6 bases). Germline-derived CDR1 and CDR2 are MNHEY and SVGAGI. This CDR3 region has 13 residues. With 7 bases removed from V and 6 bases from J, the gap between germline ends came to 15 bases. The CDR3, as DNA: TGTGCCAGCACCCCGACAGGTCCCCATGGCTACACCTTC. This translates into CASTPTGPHGYTF.

V and J are TRBV9 and TRBJ2-7; 8 bases map to TRBD1. Germline CDR1 SGDLS, CDR2 YYNGEE. CDR3 length equals 14 residues. With 4 bases clipped from V and 3 bases from J, the junction kept 6 bases outside the gene matches. The CDR3 DNA reads TGTGCCAGCAGCACCGGGACAGGAAACTACGAGCAGTACTTC. This codes for CASSTGTGNYEQYF. Full variable domain (missing parts from reference TRBV9 and TRBJ2-7): DSGVTQTPKHLITATGQRVTLRCSPRSGDLSVYWYQQSLDQGLQFLIQYYNGEERAKGNILERFSAQQFPDLHSELNLSSLELGDSALYFCASSTGTGNYEQYFGPGTRLTVT.

The rearrangement links TRBV30 to TRBJ1-1; 10 nucleotides line up with TRBD1. The J segment lost 3 bases and the V segment lost 0 bases, leaving 10 bases of the junction unmatched. The germline V gene has CDR1 GTSNPN and CDR2 SVGIG (reference sequence). The CDR3 has 17 amino acids. Written as DNA, the CDR3 is TGTGCCTGGAGTGTACTAACGGACAGGGGGTGGGACACTGAAGCTTTCTTT. It is translated as CAWSVLTDRGWDTEAFF.

The table lists this clone with a count of one. The V and J genes are TRBV5-4 and TRBJ1-1; 7 bases are a match to TRBD1. V shed 6 bases, J shed 1 base, and the junction held 21 bases outside the gene matches. CDR3 length: 19 amino acids. From germline, CDR1 is SGHNT and CDR2 YYREEE (reference sequence). The CDR3: CASTPQGQGDWAGNTEAFF. The DNA of the CDR3 is TGTGCCAGCACCCCACAGGGGCAGGGTGATTGGGCCGGGAACACTGAAGCTTTCTTT. The full variable domain, with the rest looked up from reference TRBV5-4 and TRBJ1-1, is ETGVTQSPTHLIKTRGQQVTLRCSSQSGHNTVSWYQQALGQGPQFIFQYYREEENGRGNFPPRFSGLQFPNYSSELNVNALELDDSALYLCASTPQGQGDWAGNTEAFFGQGTRLTVV.

V gene TRBV6-6 combines with J gene TRBJ1-2; D ambiguous. This CDR3 is built from 13 residues. V was shortened by 5 bases and J by 6 bases, with 13 bases between the two germline ends. Germline loops: CDR1 MNHNY, CDR2 SVGAGI (reference sequence). This chain's CDR3 is CASSAGGDNGYTF. The DNA for the CDR3 is TGTGCCAGCAGTGCAGGAGGCGATAATGGCTACACCTTC.

In its sample, this clone was seen a few times. The J gene is TRBJ1-2, the V gene TRBV30; D is unresolved. Germline CDR1 is GTSNPN and CDR2 is SVGIG (reference sequence). The CDR3 length is 11 residues. The V end was cut by 8 bases, the J end by 8 bases, with 15 bases between. The CDR3 loop is CAGWNGGGYTF. DNA for the CDR3: TGTGCCGGATGGAACGGAGGGGGCTACACCTTC.

The chain uses TRBV6-6 and TRBJ2-4; 13 bases agree with TRBD2. Germline V gene lookup returns CDR1 MNHNY and CDR2 SVGAGI (reference sequence). This CDR3 spans 14 amino acids. The V and J ends lost 7 bases and 5 bases, in that order; junction bases with no gene match: 2. CDR3 in amino acids: CASTGLAGENIQYF. The CDR3 DNA reads TGTGCCAGCACCGGACTAGCGGGGGAAAACATTCAGTACTTC.

The V call is TRBV10-1, the J call TRBJ2-3; TRBD2 agrees at 9 bases. The length of the CDR3 is 15 residues. Germline V gene data show CDR1 as WNHNN and CDR2 as SYGVQD (reference sequence). J lost 2 bases, V lost 5 bases, and 5 bases had no gene match. The CDR3 sequence is CASSRLAEHTDTQYF. For the CDR3, the DNA is TGCGCCAGCAGTAGACTAGCGGAGCACACAGATACGCAGTATTTT.

The chain is built from TRBV4-1 and TRBJ1-3; D ambiguous. Trimming removed 6 bases from V and 0 bases from J, with 15 bases in between. The CDR3 is made up of 16 amino acids. Germline V gives CDR1 MGHRA, CDR2 YSYEKL. Here the CDR3 DNA reads TGCGCCAGCAGTACCCCCCAGAGGGACTCTGGAAACACCATATATTTT. Protein sequence: CASSTPQRDSGNTIYF.

The chain links TRBV9 to TRBJ1-3, with D unclear. There are 14 residues in the CDR3. Germline V gene lookup returns CDR1 SGDLS and CDR2 YYNGEE. V lost 4 bases, J lost 0 bases, and 8 bases lay in between. DNA for the CDR3: TGTGCCAGCAGCCCAGTGGTCTCTGGAAACACCATATATTTT. Its protein product is CASSPVVSGNTIYF. Using reference TRBV9 and TRBJ1-3 for the parts outside the CDR3, the full variable domain is DSGVTQTPKHLITATGQRVTLRCSPRSGDLSVYWYQQSLDQGLQFLIQYYNGEERAKGNILERFSAQQFPDLHSELNLSSLELGDSALYFCASSPVVSGNTIYFGEGSWLTVV.